The clone carrying this T cell receptor (beta chain) has a count of ten or more. The CDR3 loop spans 14 amino acids. Trimming cost V 8 bases and J 4 bases, with 17 bases left between them. Germline CDR1 is SGHNT and CDR2 is YENEEA. The data originate from a study of T cells after yellow fever vaccination. Study at large: Staining for CD3, CD45RA, CCR7 and CD95 enabled sorting of EM, EMRA, CM and Tscm memory subsets.

TCRdb itself ran the 5' RACE reads through MiXCR, one entry per CDR3 protein. The sample has 50,000 to 60,000 distinct CDR3 sequences, 5% to 6.5% seen once. V and J are TRBV11-3 and TRBJ1-1, with D uncertain. The sequencing used PBMCs, either bulk or a sorted T-cell subset (CD4+, CD8+, memory, or dextramer-sorted; not recorded which), collected on the day of the yellow fever booster vaccination. The sequence was obtained from a man aged 18 to 29 who received the YFV17D yellow fever vaccine. The CDR3 protein is CASATGFEGTEAFF. DNA of the CDR3: TGTGCCAGCGCCACGGGATTCGAGGGCACTGAAGCTTTCTTT.